This T cell receptor (beta chain) was recovered during a study of radiation and T cells in renal cell carcinoma. Study-wide findings and caveats: Without pretreatment biopsies, baseline tumor clonotype presence was undetermined. In blood, top tumor clones expanded by 2 weeks, shrinking by 4.

The method was immunoSEQ multiplex PCR; TCRdb's version includes in-frame clones alone and lacks a portion of them. The sample carries some 150,000 clones, about 88% recorded once. On this clone: Its target is not known.

Time point given: blood 4 weeks post-SBRT, at nephrectomy. Described treatment: 15 Gy SBRT to primary tumor, nephrectomy 4 weeks later. Nephrectomy followed 15 Gy stereotactic body radiation by 4 weeks. The TCR sequence derives from a woman aged 45 to 65 with renal cell carcinoma. The sample was blood, taken from a patient whose treatment included radiotherapy and nephrectomy.

Here the CDR3 reads CASSQVPGSSYEQYF. DNA for the CDR3: TGCGCCAGCAGCCAAGTTCCGGGGAGCTCCTACGAGCAGTACTTC. J is TRBJ2-7 and V is TRBV4-1; tentative D call: TRBD2 (5 bases). Per the germline V gene, CDR1 is MGHRA and CDR2 is YSYEKL. This CDR3 is 15 amino acids long. Deletions cut 1 base from V and 0 bases from J, with 10 bases between.